The 29 T cell receptor beta chains below all came from one sample that was sequenced in a study of vaccination and CD4 T cells after COVID-19. Time point indicated: late sampling 161 to 241 days after vaccination in three convalescent patients. Treatment reported: approximately nine-day PBMC culture with coronavirus spike peptide pools or control peptides (ViraFEST assay). Sequencing of DNA taken from cultured CD4+ T cells relied on the Oncomine TCR Beta short-read assay. TCRdb reanalysed the PCR reads using MiXCR and keeps one entry per CDR3 protein. The sample records fewer than 25,000 distinct CDR3 sequences, around two fifths being singletons. No antigens are known for them. Sequenced here: CD4+ T cells from blood, cultured in vitro, sampled about 7 months after SARS-CoV-2 vaccination. These receptors all stem from a human donor who had recovered from COVID-19.

This clonotype was detected a few times. V and J are TRBV20-1 and TRBJ2-5; TRBD1 might be the D (5 bases). The CDR3 consists of 11 residues. V lost 4 bases and J 5 bases, leaving 8 bases between the germline ends. Germline CDR1 is DFQATT and CDR2 is SNEGSKA (reference sequence). The CDR3 bases are TGCAGTGCTACCAGGGCGGAGACCCAGTACTTC. Residues: CSATRAETQYF.

In its sample, this clonotype was seen a few times. The chain uses TRBV15 and TRBJ1-5; 9 bases are a match to TRBD1. This CDR3 region has 16 residues. Germline V gene sequence: CDR1 LNHNV, CDR2 YYDKDF (reference sequence). V lost 3 bases, J lost 7 bases, and 10 bases stayed unmatched. CDR3 sequence reads: CATSREGTGGRQPQHF. DNA for the CDR3: TGTGCCACCAGCAGGGAGGGCACAGGGGGCCGACAGCCCCAGCATTTT.

The rearrangement joins TRBV5-1 to TRBJ2-2; D is uncertain. Per the germline V gene, CDR1 is SGHRS and CDR2 is YFSETQ. Trimming removed 5 bases at V and 3 bases at J, with 11 bases between. CDR3 length: 14 amino acids. This CDR3 reads CASRPLPDTGELFF. CDR3 in DNA: TGCGCCAGCAGACCCCTGCCGGACACCGGGGAGCTGTTTTTT.

This sequence joins TRBV20-1 and TRBJ2-3, with a weak D call TRBD2 (6 bases). Germline V gene sequence: CDR1 DFQATT, CDR2 SNEGSKA (reference sequence). The CDR3 has 20 residues. V was shortened by 0 bases and J by 2 bases, with 27 bases between the two germline ends. This CDR3 reads CSARDDWDGGRSSYTDTQYF. CDR3 DNA sequence: TGCAGTGCTAGAGATGATTGGGACGGGGGTAGGTCCTCCTACACAGATACGCAGTATTTT.

This chain connects TRBV4-2 to TRBJ2-3, with D perhaps matching TRBD1 (5 bases). Germline V lookup: CDR1 LGHNA, CDR2 YNFKEQ. Between the trimmed V and J ends, which lost 1 base and 0 bases, there was a span of 8 bases. There are 15 residues in the CDR3. The CDR3 DNA reads as TGTGCCAGCAGCCAAGTGCCAGGGAGCACAGATACGCAGTATTTT. Amino acids: CASSQVPGSTDTQYF.

In this sample, this clonotype turned up a few times. This chain's CDR3 is CSANGLAGDSYNEQFF. The DNA of the CDR3 is TGCAGTGCTAACGGACTAGCGGGGGATTCCTACAATGAGCAGTTCTTC. The rearrangement uses TRBV20-1 and TRBJ2-1; 13 nucleotides line up with TRBD2. From germline, CDR1 is DFQATT and CDR2 SNEGSKA (reference sequence). The V segment lost 4 bases and the J segment 1 base; nucleotides outside the gene matches: 4. The CDR3 has 16 residues.

The rearrangement joins TRBV7-9 to TRBJ1-1, with 7 bases aligning to TRBD1. V lost 1 base to trimming and J lost 11 bases; unmatched junction nucleotides: 4. Germline V gene sequence: CDR1 SEHNR, CDR2 FQNEAQ (reference sequence). The CDR3 has 12 amino acids. The CDR3 loop reads CASSLGDRVAFF. The CDR3 nucleotides are TGTGCCAGCAGCTTAGGAGACAGGGTGGCTTTCTTT.

The rearrangement uses TRBV7-6 and TRBJ2-7; unclear D gene. Germline-derived CDR1 and CDR2 are SGHVS and FNYEAQ. CDR3 length: 15 residues. V was shortened by 5 bases and J by 5 bases, with 19 bases between the two germline ends. Written as DNA, the CDR3 is TGTGCCAGCAGCCTTTCGTGGGCTTATTCCCACGAGCAGTACTTC. It is translated as CASSLSWAYSHEQYF.

V and J are TRBV7-9 and TRBJ1-1; perhaps TRBD1 as D (5 bases). CDR3 length: 13 residues. The germline V gene has CDR1 SEHNR and CDR2 FQNEAQ (reference sequence). The V end lost 5 bases, the J end lost 1 base, and 8 bases lay between the germline ends. Here the CDR3 DNA reads TGTGCCAGCAGCCTGACAGCGAACACTGAAGCTTTCTTT. Protein product: CASSLTANTEAFF.

V is TRBV2 and J is TRBJ2-2, with D unresolved. Per germline, CDR1 SNHLY and CDR2 FYNNEI. The CDR3 is made up of 11 amino acids. The germline V and J ends were trimmed by 6 bases and 9 bases, with 8 bases remaining between them. The CDR3 here is CASSAARELFF. CDR3 nucleotide sequence: TGTGCCAGCAGCGCCGCACGGGAGCTGTTTTTT. Drawing the rest from reference TRBV2 and TRBJ2-2, the complete variable domain is EPEVTQTPSHQVTQMGQEVILRCVPISNHLYFYWYRQILGQKVEFLVSFYNNEISEKSEIFDDQFSVERPDGSNFTLKIRSTKLEDSAMYFCASSAARELFFGEGSRLTVL.

This clonotype showed up just a few times. V usage is TRBV6-5 and J usage is TRBJ1-2, with a tentative D call TRBD1 (5 bases). The V end lost 4 bases, the J end lost 1 base, and 10 bases lay between the germline ends. The CDR3 consists of 14 residues. Germline CDR1 reads MNHEY; CDR2 reads SVGAGI. The CDR3 bases are TGTGCCAGCAGTTTAAGGGACGGTAACTATGGCTACACCTTC. It is translated as CASSLRDGNYGYTF.

By sample share, this clonotype is medium-sized. This rearrangement joins TRBV10-3 to TRBJ1-5; D not certain. V was pared by 8 bases and J by 0 bases, with 8 bases between. The CDR3 is 13 amino acids. Germline CDR1 and CDR2: ENHRY and SYGVKD. This CDR3 is CAIGSDSNQPQHF. The CDR3 DNA is TGTGCCATCGGCTCGGATAGCAATCAGCCCCAGCATTTT.

This clonotype came up a few times. The V call is TRBV7-8, the J call TRBJ1-2; 8 bases are shared with TRBD1. From germline, CDR1 is SGHVS and CDR2 FQNEAQ. This CDR3 has 13 amino acids. V lost 5 bases, J lost 8 bases, and 7 bases stayed unmatched. CDR3 coding DNA: TGTGCCAGCAGCATAGGACAGGGACGGGGCTACACCTTC. It specifies CASSIGQGRGYTF. The full variable domain, rest sourced from reference TRBV7-8 and TRBJ1-2, is GAGVSQSPRYKVAKRGQDVALRCDPISGHVSLFWYQQALGQGPEFLTYFQNEAQLDKSGLPSDRFFAERPEGSVSTLKIQRTQQEDSAVYLCASSIGQGRGYTFGSGTRLTVV.

This chain links TRBV7-4 with TRBJ2-7; 7 bases align to TRBD2. Germline V gives CDR1 SGHVT, CDR2 SQSDAQ. The CDR3 has 15 amino acids. V lost 2 bases, J lost 0 bases, and 4 bases stayed unmatched. The CDR3 DNA is TGTGCCAGCAGCTTATGGGGGGGGTGCTCCTACGAGCAGTACTTC. The encoded protein is CASSLWGGCSYEQYF.

The chain combines TRBV11-1 with TRBJ2-1; 7 bases fit TRBD2. The CDR3 sequence is 13 residues long. The germline V gene encodes CDR1 SGHAT and CDR2 FQDESV (reference sequence). V lost 2 bases, J lost 10 bases, and 5 bases stayed unmatched. The CDR3 sequence is CASSLMGGLEQFF. Written as DNA, the CDR3 is TGTGCCAGCAGCTTAATGGGAGGGTTGGAGCAGTTCTTC.

This clonotype was observed once. The chain employs TRBV11-1 and TRBJ2-1, with 12 nucleotides matching TRBD1. J was trimmed by 5 bases and V by 5 bases; bases with no gene match: 4. Germline CDR1 is SGHAT and CDR2 is FQDESV (reference sequence). This CDR3 spans 15 amino acids. As DNA, the CDR3 is TGTGCCAGCAGCCCCCGGGACAGGGGGCACAATGAGCAGTTCTTC. Its translation: CASSPRDRGHNEQFF.

V and J are TRBV15 and TRBJ2-7; 9 positions match TRBD2. V trimming: 3 bases; J trimming: 1 base; junction bases outside the gene matches: 1. This CDR3 contains 14 residues. The germline V gene encodes CDR1 LNHNV and CDR2 YYDKDF (reference sequence). DNA of the CDR3: TGTGCCACCAGCAGTGCGGGAGGGTCCTACGAGCAGTACTTC. It codes for CATSSAGGSYEQYF.

This clonotype was detected only a few times. The rearrangement joins TRBV24-1 to TRBJ2-1; 7 bases are a match to TRBD1. J gave up 2 bases and V 7 bases, and 7 bases lay outside the gene matches. In germline, CDR1 is KGHDR, CDR2 SFDVKD. The CDR3 is made up of 15 amino acids. The CDR3 is CATRSDRATYNEQFF. CDR3 coding DNA: TGTGCCACCAGAAGTGACAGGGCGACCTACAATGAGCAGTTCTTC.

Only a few counts were recorded for this clonotype. The chain is built from TRBV6-1 and TRBJ1-6, with 9 bases matching TRBD1. CDR3 length: 18 residues. Looked up from germline, CDR1 is MNHNS and CDR2 is SASEGT. Unmatched junction bases numbered 8, after V lost 3 bases and J lost 2 bases. CDR3 nucleotides: TGTGCCAGCAGTGACTTTTCTCGGACAGGGGCCTATAATTCACCCCTCCACTTT. Amino acid sequence: CASSDFSRTGAYNSPLHF.

J is TRBJ1-6 and V is TRBV5-1, with D uncertain. The CDR3 runs to 15 residues. The germline V and J ends were trimmed by 2 bases and 0 bases, with 6 bases remaining between them. Germline CDR1 is SGHRS and CDR2 is YFSETQ. The CDR3 region has the DNA TGCGCCAGCAGCTTAGAGGGCTCCTATAATTCACCCCTCCACTTT. Encoded protein: CASSLEGSYNSPLHF.

V usage is TRBV7-2 and J usage is TRBJ1-5; the D gene is possibly TRBD1 (5 bases). CDR3 length: 13 amino acids. Trimming removed 4 bases from V and 7 bases from J, with 11 bases in between. The V gene's germline CDR1 is SGHTA and CDR2 FQGNSA. The CDR3 sequence: CASSSDRTQPQHF. In nucleotides, the CDR3 is TGTGCCAGCAGCTCAGACAGAACCCAGCCCCAGCATTTT.

J is TRBJ1-2 and V is TRBV6-1; 9 bases map to TRBD1. The CDR3 consists of 15 residues. V dropped 6 bases and J dropped 8; count of bases not matched to a gene: 13. Per the germline V gene, CDR1 is MNHNS and CDR2 is SASEGT. This CDR3 is CASSLTQGALGGYTF. For the CDR3, the DNA is TGTGCCAGCAGCTTGACACAGGGGGCTTTGGGCGGCTACACCTTC.

The rearrangement links TRBV7-2 to TRBJ2-5, with D maybe TRBD2 (5 bases). Looked up from germline, CDR1 is SGHTA and CDR2 is FQGNSA. V lost 2 bases to trimming and J lost 5 bases, with 12 bases between them. The CDR3 length is 14 residues. The CDR3: CASSLSRGRETQYF. CDR3 DNA: TGTGCCAGCAGCTTATCACGGGGTCGGGAGACCCAGTACTTC.

For the CDR3, the DNA is TGTGCCAGCAGCCTCCGCTTTGGGGGAGGGGTCTACGAGCAGTACTTC. Translated, it gives CASSLRFGGGVYEQYF. The rearrangement joins TRBV5-6 to TRBJ2-7; TRBD2 matches 7 bases. Germline values: CDR1 SGHDT, CDR2 YYEEEE. The trim removed 4 bases at V and 3 bases at J, leaving 13 bases unmatched. The CDR3 contains 16 residues.

The rearrangement uses TRBV27 and TRBJ1-5; tentatively, D is TRBD1 (5 bases). In germline, CDR1 is MNHEY, CDR2 SMNVEV (reference sequence). The CDR3 has 14 amino acids. Trimming took 6 bases from V and 6 from J, leaving 15 bases between them. The CDR3 loop reads CASSKWDRGQPQHF. The CDR3 coding sequence is TGTGCCAGCAGCAAATGGGACCGAGGTCAGCCCCAGCATTTT.

V usage is TRBV7-2 and J usage is TRBJ1-6; D not certain. The CDR3 runs to 16 residues. Germline V gene sequence: CDR1 SGHTA, CDR2 FQGNSA. The V and J ends lost 3 bases and 6 bases respectively, with 15 bases between them. The CDR3 protein is CASSFVRARSNSPLHF. As DNA, the CDR3 is TGTGCCAGCAGCTTCGTCCGGGCTCGGAGTAATTCACCCCTCCACTTT. The variable domain in full, with the rest retrieved from reference TRBV7-2 and TRBJ1-6, is GAGVSQSPSNKVTEKGKDVELRCDPISGHTALYWYRQSLGQGLEFLIYFQGNSAPDKSGLPSDRFSAERTGGSVSTLTIQRTQQEDSAVYLCASSFVRARSNSPLHFGNGTRLTVT.

This clonotype is medium-sized (0.01 to 0.1%) by share. The J gene is TRBJ2-5, the V gene TRBV7-2; D gene uncertain. The germline V gene encodes CDR1 SGHTA and CDR2 FQGNSA. V gave up 1 base and J gave up 1 base, with 13 bases separating them. The CDR3 totals 16 residues. The CDR3, as DNA: TGTGCCAGCAGCTTAGGATCGCGATCAGGCCAAGAGACCCAGTACTTC. Protein sequence: CASSLGSRSGQETQYF.

This chain uses TRBV6-1 with TRBJ2-1; the match to TRBD2 covers 8 bases. V shed 8 bases, J shed 2 bases, and the junction held 14 bases outside the gene matches. This CDR3 region has 17 residues. The germline V gene encodes CDR1 MNHNS and CDR2 SASEGT. CDR3 region: CASGGPGLVMAYNEQFF. CDR3 coding DNA: TGTGCCAGCGGGGGACCGGGACTAGTTATGGCCTACAATGAGCAGTTCTTC.

This clonotype is a singleton in its sample. The chain couples TRBV19 to TRBJ2-3; TRBD2 aligns across 9 bases. In germline, CDR1 is LNHDA, CDR2 SQIVND (reference sequence). With 6 bases clipped from V and 0 bases from J, the junction kept 4 bases outside the gene matches. The length of the CDR3 is 15 residues. The CDR3 DNA follows: TGTGCCAGTAGCCCAACTAGCGGGAGCACAGATACGCAGTATTTT. Residues: CASSPTSGSTDTQYF.